The next 28 T cell receptor beta chains were all read from a single sample in a study of CD8 T cells in Susac syndrome. Reverse transcription of roughly 0.5 to 1 ug RNA used random hexamers. TCRdb reanalysed the immunoSEQ multiplex PCR reads using MiXCR and keeps one entry per CDR3 protein. Altogether fewer than 150,000 distinct CDR3 sequences are present, around 90% being singletons, with the ten largest covering approximately 0.24%. Sequenced sample: CD8+ T cells from PBMCs. Receptors originate from a human donor with multiple sclerosis.

The CDR3 DNA is TGTGCCAGCGGCTCTAGGTTGAATGAGCAGTTCTTC. Translation: CASGSRLNEQFF. J is TRBJ2-1 and V is TRBV7-2; D unclear. This CDR3 contains 12 residues. Trimming removed 8 bases from V and 7 bases from J, with 12 bases in between. CDR1 SGHTA and CDR2 FQGNSA come from the germline V gene. Together with reference TRBV7-2 and TRBJ2-1, the CDR3 gives the full variable domain: GAGVSQSPSNKVTEKGKDVELRCDPISGHTALYWYRQSLGQGLEFLIYFQGNSAPDKSGLPSDRFSAERTGGSVSTLTIQRTQQEDSAVYLCASGSRLNEQFFGPGTRLTVL.

The rearrangement links TRBV3-1 to TRBJ2-1, with D maybe TRBD2 (6 bases). V shed 3 bases and J shed 3 bases, with 6 bases lying between them. Germline V lookup: CDR1 LGHDT, CDR2 YNNKEL (reference sequence). This CDR3 comprises 13 residues. CDR3 sequence reads: CASSQTSYNEQFF. CDR3 nucleotide sequence: TGTGCCAGCAGCCAGACTAGCTACAATGAGCAGTTCTTC.

The chain links TRBV4-1 to TRBJ2-2, with D perhaps matching TRBD2 (5 bases). The CDR3 covers 14 residues. Per germline, CDR1 MGHRA and CDR2 YSYEKL. The V end lost 4 bases, the J end lost 6 bases, and 12 bases lay between the germline ends. DNA for the CDR3: TGCGCCAGCAGCCTGGAAAGGAGGCCCGGGGAGCTGTTTTTT. Its translation is CASSLERRPGELFF.

This clonotype was found a few times. The chain combines TRBV7-9 with TRBJ2-7; D not resolved. Trimming took off 3 bases at V and 2 bases at J, with 8 bases between the two ends. The CDR3 length is 13 residues. The germline V gene has CDR1 SEHNR and CDR2 FQNEAQ (reference sequence). This CDR3 reads CASSLGGTYEQYF. In DNA form, the CDR3 reads TGTGCCAGCAGCTTGGGTGGAACCTACGAGCAGTACTTC.

This clonotype showed up just once. The chain combines TRBV19 with TRBJ2-6; tentatively, D is TRBD1 (6 bases). The germline gives CDR1 LNHDA, CDR2 SQIVND (reference sequence). This CDR3 has 17 amino acids. CDR3 sequence: CAGSPGTPVSGANVLTF. The CDR3 DNA reads TGTGCTGGAAGCCCCGGGACACCAGTCTCTGGGGCCAACGTCCTGACTTTC.

This clonotype has a handful of counts. The chain employs TRBV12-3 or TRBV12-4 and TRBJ2-1, with a weak D call TRBD2 (5 bases). Trimming removed 5 bases at V and 0 bases at J, with 5 bases between. CDR3 length: 13 amino acids. CDR3 DNA sequence: TGTGCCAGCAGTGCGGGCTCCTACAATGAGCAGTTCTTC. It specifies CASSAGSYNEQFF.

V and J are TRBV20-1 and TRBJ2-7; D possibly corresponds to TRBD2 (5 bases). This CDR3 comprises 13 residues. Trimming cost V 6 bases and J 2 bases, with 14 bases left between them. Per germline, CDR1 DFQATT and CDR2 SNEGSKA (reference sequence). The CDR3 sequence: CSADARETYEQYF. The CDR3 DNA follows: TGCAGTGCCGATGCGAGGGAGACCTACGAGCAGTACTTC.

The chain carries TRBV9 and TRBJ1-1; weak D call: TRBD1 (5 bases). CDR3 length: 15 residues. V was trimmed by 0 bases and J by 3 bases, leaving 12 bases between them. Germline V gives CDR1 SGDLS, CDR2 YYNGEE. DNA of the CDR3: TGTGCCAGCAGCGTAGAACCCGGGGCTGACACTGAAGCTTTCTTT. Its translation is CASSVEPGADTEAFF.

This sequence joins TRBV29-1 and TRBJ2-7, with 8 bases identical to TRBD2. V lost 4 bases and J lost 4; bases outside the gene matches: 9. This CDR3 spans 14 amino acids. Germline CDR1 is SQVTM and CDR2 is ANQGSEA. The CDR3 DNA is TGCAGCGTTGGGGCGGGACTAGGGATTTACGAGCAGTACTTC. This codes for CSVGAGLGIYEQYF.

This clonotype was counted a single time. This chain connects TRBV6-5 to TRBJ1-2; D unresolved. CDR3 length equals 14 residues. The V end lost 2 bases, the J end lost 0 bases, and 7 bases lay between the germline ends. Germline-derived CDR1 and CDR2 are MNHEY and SVGAGI. The CDR3 reads CASSYAAPNYGYTF. In nucleotides, the CDR3 is TGTGCCAGCAGTTACGCCGCGCCTAACTATGGCTACACCTTC.

V and J are TRBV4-2 and TRBJ1-3; possible D gene TRBD1, 5 bases. The CDR3 has 15 residues. Trimming left V 0 bases short and J 3 bases short, with 9 bases between. The germline V gene has CDR1 LGHNA and CDR2 YNFKEQ. The CDR3 spells CASSQDTDSGNTIYF. The CDR3, as DNA: TGTGCCAGCAGCCAAGATACAGACAGTGGAAACACCATATATTTT.

The chain joins TRBV6-2 or TRBV6-3 to TRBJ2-4; tentatively, D is TRBD1 (6 bases). Per the germline V gene, CDR1 is MNHEY and CDR2 is SVGEGT. The CDR3 is 15 amino acids. V was cut by 2 bases and J by 9 bases, with 17 bases left in between. The CDR3 here is CASSYGVQGMTIQYF. The CDR3 DNA reads TGTGCCAGCAGTTACGGCGTACAGGGTATGACCATTCAGTACTTC.

The rearrangement links TRBV6-5 to TRBJ1-2; D remains unclear. Trimming removed 7 bases from V and 8 bases from J, with 20 bases in between. The CDR3 has 14 amino acids. Germline values: CDR1 MNHEY, CDR2 SVGAGI. The CDR3 loop reads CASKVLGGFSGYTF. In nucleotides, the CDR3 is TGTGCCAGCAAGGTGCTGGGTGGGTTCTCGGGCTACACCTTC.

The chain joins TRBV2 to TRBJ2-1; perhaps TRBD1 as D (5 bases). The V gene's germline CDR1 is SNHLY and CDR2 FYNNEI. V was pared by 1 base and J by 0 bases, with 7 bases between. This CDR3 is built from 15 residues. CDR3 amino acids: CASSEGQGSYNEQFF. DNA of the CDR3: TGTGCCAGCAGTGAAGGGCAGGGCTCCTACAATGAGCAGTTCTTC.

V gene TRBV5-6 combines with J gene TRBJ2-1; 8 nucleotides match TRBD2. V lost 1 base, J lost 4 bases, and 4 bases stayed unmatched. The CDR3 runs 15 residues. Germline assignment: CDR1 SGHDT and CDR2 YYEEEE. Here the CDR3 reads CASSLQREWYNEQFF. The CDR3 nucleotides are TGTGCCAGCAGCTTGCAGCGGGAGTGGTACAATGAGCAGTTCTTC.

This CDR3 reads CSAVETASYEQYF. Written as DNA, the CDR3 is TGCAGTGCAGTTGAGACGGCCTCCTACGAGCAGTACTTC. This chain links TRBV20-1 with TRBJ2-7; no firm D call. CDR1 is DFQATT, CDR2 SNEGSKA, per germline (reference sequence). Deletions cut 6 bases from V and 0 bases from J, with 12 bases between. The CDR3 is 13 amino acids.

This chain connects TRBV27 to TRBJ2-7; 9 bases are a match to TRBD2. V was clipped by 7 bases and J by 1 base; unmatched bases: 11. The germline V gene has CDR1 MNHEY and CDR2 SMNVEV (reference sequence). The CDR3 spans 16 residues. The CDR3 sequence is CASIDLTSGPSYEQYF. The CDR3, as DNA: TGTGCCAGCATCGATTTAACTAGCGGGCCTTCCTACGAGCAGTACTTC.

The V call is TRBV12-3 or TRBV12-4, the J call TRBJ2-7, with 10 bases lining up with TRBD1. Trimming at V came to 9 bases and at J to 2 bases, leaving 13 bases not matched to a gene. This CDR3 has 16 residues. The CDR3 region has the DNA TGTGCCAGGCTCAGCCCCTGGACAGGGGGAACCTACGAGCAGTACTTC. It codes for CARLSPWTGGTYEQYF.

This clonotype has a single count. The CDR3 protein is CAPLGLAGGTYEQYF. CDR3 in DNA: TGCGCCCCACTGGGCCTAGCGGGAGGGACCTACGAGCAGTACTTC. The chain couples TRBV20-1 to TRBJ2-7; 12 bases map to TRBD2. Germline lookup yields CDR1 DFQATT and CDR2 SNEGSKA (reference sequence). The CDR3 length is 15 residues.

The chain couples TRBV5-4 to TRBJ1-5; no firm D call. CDR1 and CDR2 (germline): SGHNT, YYREEE (reference sequence). The CDR3 spans 13 residues. The V gene lost 2 bases and the J gene lost 3 bases, with 6 bases spanning the gap. This CDR3 reads CASSFGDNQPQHF. The CDR3 region has the DNA TGTGCCAGCAGCTTCGGGGACAATCAGCCCCAGCATTTT.

The chain employs TRBV27 and TRBJ1-1, with 12 bases aligning to TRBD1. V shed 2 bases, J shed 5 bases, and the junction held 15 bases outside the gene matches. CDR1 MNHEY and CDR2 SMNVEV come from the germline V gene (reference sequence). This CDR3 region has 19 residues. The CDR3 DNA reads TGTGCCAGCAGTTTAAGGGGACAGGGGGCGCTTGGTGGGAGGACTGAAGCTTTCTTT. Protein product: CASSLRGQGALGGRTEAFF.

V is TRBV5-6 and J is TRBJ2-1; TRBD2 agrees at 9 bases. J gave up 3 bases and V 4 bases, and 11 bases lay outside the gene matches. CDR1 is SGHDT, CDR2 YYEEEE, per germline. CDR3 length: 17 residues. This CDR3 is CASSGVVAGVFYNEQFF. The CDR3 DNA reads as TGTGCCAGCAGCGGGGTAGTAGCGGGAGTGTTCTACAATGAGCAGTTCTTC.

This sequence joins TRBV24-1 and TRBJ1-2; D is unclear. V gave up 0 bases and J gave up 7 bases, with 11 bases separating them. This CDR3 has 14 amino acids. Germline V gene lookup returns CDR1 KGHDR and CDR2 SFDVKD. The CDR3 bases are TGTGCCACCAGTGATTTGTTCAGGACGGGTGGCTACACCTTC. This codes for CATSDLFRTGGYTF.

The V and J genes are TRBV28 and TRBJ2-5; 7 bases map to TRBD1. The J segment lost 5 bases and the V segment lost 3 bases, leaving 9 bases of the junction unmatched. The CDR3 loop spans 15 amino acids. CDR1 is MDHEN, CDR2 SYDVKM, per germline. The CDR3 region has the DNA TGTGCCAGCAGTTTGGGGGCAGGGGGTATGGAGACCCAGTACTTC. As protein: CASSLGAGGMETQYF. Filled out from reference TRBV28 and TRBJ2-5, the complete variable domain reads DVKVTQSSRYLVKRTGEKVFLECVQDMDHENMFWYRQDPGLGLRLIYFSYDVKMKEKGDIPEGYSVSREKKERFSLILESASTNQTSMYLCASSLGAGGMETQYFGPGTRLLVL.

The chain couples TRBV20-1 to TRBJ2-5; D may be TRBD2 (6 bases). Trimming shortened V by 0 bases and J by 5 bases, and 13 bases separated the two germline ends. CDR3 size: 14 residues. Germline loops: CDR1 DFQATT, CDR2 SNEGSKA (reference sequence). The DNA of the CDR3 is TGCAGTGCTAGAGAATTGGGAGGTGGTGAGACCCAGTACTTC. It is translated as CSARELGGGETQYF.

The chain links TRBV20-1 to TRBJ2-1, with 10 positions matching TRBD1. J lost 6 bases, V lost 0 bases, and 2 bases had no gene match. The germline gives CDR1 DFQATT, CDR2 SNEGSKA (reference sequence). The length of the CDR3 is 14 residues. As DNA, the CDR3 is TGCAGTGCTAGAGATTGGGACAGGGGCAATGAGCAGTTCTTC. It translates to CSARDWDRGNEQFF.

This chain connects TRBV29-1 to TRBJ2-3; 9 bases fit TRBD2. The CDR3 extends over 15 amino acids. Germline V lookup: CDR1 SQVTM, CDR2 ANQGSEA. V lost 3 bases to trimming and J lost 6 bases; unmatched junction nucleotides: 10. The CDR3 loop is CSVEGLAHRGDTQYF. CDR3 DNA sequence: TGCAGCGTTGAGGGACTAGCTCACCGCGGGGATACGCAGTATTTT.

The chain links TRBV2 to TRBJ2-2; TRBD1 might be the D (7 bases). CDR3 length equals 16 residues. CDR1 and CDR2 (germline): SNHLY, FYNNEI. The ends were cut back, 7 bases at V and 4 bases at J, with 19 bases in the middle. The CDR3 loop is CASIKEPGDSTGELFF. The CDR3 DNA is TGTGCCAGCATTAAAGAACCGGGGGACAGCACCGGGGAGCTGTTTTTT.